This T cell receptor (beta chain) stems from a study of shared clonotypes between healthy human individuals. Study summary: Each donor contributed plates that comprised three CD4 naive, three CD4 memory, two CD8 naive and one CD8 memory.

Study observations and caveats: Non-shared clonotypes had lower generation probabilities than those shared by all four donors. Of the naive CD4 clonotypes, approximately 5% were shared across a handful of donors.

The CDR3 has 13 amino acids. The V gene's germline CDR1 is ENHRY and CDR2 SYGVKD. Trimming shortened V by 7 bases and J by 0 bases, and 8 bases separated the two germline ends. On this clone itself: Its antigen is still unknown.

The naive CD8 fraction comprised CD45RO-negative cells positively selected for CCR7 and excluded terminally differentiated effector memory CD45RA+ cells. All donors were healthy HIV-negative adults lacking recent acute infections or vaccinations. This table comes from immunoSEQ multiplex PCR, and its TCRdb copy is limited to in-frame clones, with some not included. The sample yields about 2 million clones, about 94% seen once. Source material: naive CD8+ T cells sorted from blood. The chain recombines TRBV10-3 with TRBJ2-3; D possibly corresponds to TRBD2 (5 bases). The clonotype originates from a man aged 18 to 29 in good health. The CDR3 is CAITGESTDTQYF. In DNA form, the CDR3 reads TGTGCCATCACCGGGGAGAGCACAGATACGCAGTATTTT.